A single sample is the source of the 6 T cell receptor beta chains below, sequenced in a study of Graves' ophthalmopathy and Graves' hyperthyroidism. RNA served as the template for amplifying TCR beta CDR3 regions. RT-PCR in the first round used HTBI primers; a second-round multiplex PCR followed. TCRdb redid the calling of the multiplex PCR reads with MiXCR, one entry per CDR3 protein. Among 450,000 to 600,000 distinct CDR3 sequences listed, 35% to 45% were seen once. Input material: peripheral blood or thyroid tissue (not recorded which). These receptors came from an adult man with Graves' hyperthyroidism.

To note about this clonotype: The junction shows a germline mismatch at one end, possibly a read error. This chain uses TRBV5-1 with TRBJ2-7; D possibly corresponds to TRBD2 (6 bases). The CDR3 runs to 15 residues. Germline lookup yields CDR1 SGHRS and CDR2 YFSETQ. The CDR3 spells CASSPTGTDRDEQYF. The CDR3 coding sequence is TGTGCCAGCAGCCCCACCGGGACTGACCGCGACGAGCAGTACTTC.

This clonotype was observed a few times. The CDR3 reads CASSSGTSGVFYEQYF. CDR3 nucleotide sequence: TGTGCCAGCAGCTCTGGGACTAGCGGGGTATTCTACGAGCAGTACTTC. J is TRBJ2-7 and V is TRBV5-4, with 13 bases lining up with TRBD2. Trimming took 3 bases from V and 3 from J; bases not matched to a gene: 6. There are 16 residues in the CDR3. The germline V gene has CDR1 SGHNT and CDR2 YYREEE (reference sequence).

This clonotype showed up many times. The chain combines TRBV9 with TRBJ1-1, with 7 bases lining up with TRBD1. This CDR3 is 15 amino acids long. V dropped 4 bases and J dropped 2; count of bases not matched to a gene: 8. CDR1 and CDR2 from the germline V gene are SGDLS and YYNGEE. CDR3 region: CASSPRDRLNTEAFF. For the CDR3, the DNA is TGTGCCAGCAGCCCGCGGGACAGACTTAACACTGAAGCTTTCTTT.

The V call is TRBV10-3, the J call TRBJ1-3; D is unclear. From germline, CDR1 is ENHRY and CDR2 SYGVKD. V was shortened by 5 bases and J by 1 base, with 9 bases between the two germline ends. There are 14 residues in the CDR3. CDR3 region: CAISRVGSGNTIYF. The CDR3 nucleotides read TGTGCCATCAGTCGAGTCGGTTCTGGAAACACCATATATTTT.

This clonotype was detected only a few times. CDR3 in amino acids: CASSYANFLTEAFF. The CDR3 nucleotides read TGTGCCAGCAGTTACGCTAACTTTTTAACTGAAGCTTTCTTT. The V call is TRBV6-5, the J call TRBJ1-1, with D unclear. The V end lost 2 bases, the J end lost 5 bases, and 12 bases lay between the germline ends. CDR1 MNHEY and CDR2 SVGAGI come from the germline V gene. The CDR3 has 14 amino acids.

As for this clonotype: This may come from a read error, since a much larger clone is one base off. The conserved phenylalanine or tryptophan is not found at the CDR3 terminus, so this likely reflects a read error. The rearrangement joins TRBV20-1 to TRBJ1-6, with no clear D. This CDR3 has 14 residues. Germline CDR1 reads DFQATT; CDR2 reads SNEGSKA (reference sequence). Trimming cost V 1 base and J 7 bases, with 11 bases left between them. DNA of the CDR3: TGCAGTGCTAGAGGGACGGGAGTCAATTCACCCCTCCACCTT. Translation gives CSARGTGVNSPLHL.